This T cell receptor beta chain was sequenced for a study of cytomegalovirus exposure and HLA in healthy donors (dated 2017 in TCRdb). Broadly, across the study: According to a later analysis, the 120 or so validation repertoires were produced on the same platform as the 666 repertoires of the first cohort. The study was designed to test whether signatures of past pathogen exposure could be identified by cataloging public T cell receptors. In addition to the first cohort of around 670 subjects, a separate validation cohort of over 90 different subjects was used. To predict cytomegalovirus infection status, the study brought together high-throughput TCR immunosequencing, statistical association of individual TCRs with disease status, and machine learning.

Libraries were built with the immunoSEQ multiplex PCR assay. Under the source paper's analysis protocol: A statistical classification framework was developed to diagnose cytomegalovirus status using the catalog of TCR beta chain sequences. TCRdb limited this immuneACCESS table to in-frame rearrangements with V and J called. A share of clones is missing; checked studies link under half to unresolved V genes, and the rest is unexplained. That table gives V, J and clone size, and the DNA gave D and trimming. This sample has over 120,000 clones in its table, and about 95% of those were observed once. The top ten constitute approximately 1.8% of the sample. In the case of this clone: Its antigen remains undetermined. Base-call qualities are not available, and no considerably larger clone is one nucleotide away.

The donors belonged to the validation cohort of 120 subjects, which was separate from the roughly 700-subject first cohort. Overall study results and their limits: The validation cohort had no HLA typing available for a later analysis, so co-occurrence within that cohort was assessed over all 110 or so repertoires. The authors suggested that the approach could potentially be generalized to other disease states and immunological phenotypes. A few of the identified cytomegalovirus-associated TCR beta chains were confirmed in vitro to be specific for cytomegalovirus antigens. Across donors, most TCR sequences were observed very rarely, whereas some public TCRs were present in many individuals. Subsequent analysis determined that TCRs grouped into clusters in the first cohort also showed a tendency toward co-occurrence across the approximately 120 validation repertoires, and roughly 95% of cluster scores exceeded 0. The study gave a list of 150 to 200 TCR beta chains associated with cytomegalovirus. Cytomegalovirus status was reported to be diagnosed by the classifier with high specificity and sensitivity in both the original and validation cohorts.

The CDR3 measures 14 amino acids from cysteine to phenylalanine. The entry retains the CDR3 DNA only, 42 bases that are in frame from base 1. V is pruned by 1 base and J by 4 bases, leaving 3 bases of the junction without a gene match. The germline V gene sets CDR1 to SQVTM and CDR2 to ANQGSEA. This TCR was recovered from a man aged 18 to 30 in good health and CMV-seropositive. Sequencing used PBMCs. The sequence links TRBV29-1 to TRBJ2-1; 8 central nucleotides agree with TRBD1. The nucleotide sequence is TGCAGCGTTGAAGGCAGGGGGCTATACAATGAGCAGTTCTTC. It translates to CSVEGRGLYNEQFF.